This T cell receptor beta chain was captured by sequencing in a study of OX40 agonist ivuxolimab in advanced cancers. This CDR3 is built from 16 residues. Losses at the gene ends were 5 bases for V and 8 bases for J; bases not matched to a gene: 11. The germline CDR1 and CDR2 sequences are SNHLY and FYNNEI. The protocol was immunoSEQ multiplex PCR, while the TCRdb copy is restricted to in-frame clones and leaves out a portion. The sample records more than 80,000 clones, 91% being singletons. This sequence was found in an adult with an advanced solid tumor such as melanoma, head and neck, liver or kidney cancer. The rearrangement links TRBV2 to TRBJ2-1; 11 bases align to TRBD2. The source was CD4+ or CD8+ T cells sorted from blood, collected in a trial of the OX40 agonist ivuxolimab. The DNA of the CDR3 is TGTGCCAGCAGTAGGTTGGCTAGCGGGAGGAACGATGAGCAGTTCTTC. Translating it yields CASSRLASGRNDEQFF.